Reported below is one T cell receptor (beta chain). The CDR3 contains 11 residues. Trimming pared 5 bases from V and 2 bases from J, leaving 3 bases between. Germline V CDR1 and CDR2: MNHNS, SASEGT. The sample belongs to a study of cytomegalovirus exposure and HLA in healthy donors. Primers for the PCR totalled 60 Vbeta and 13 Jbeta. The assay was immunoSEQ multiplex PCR, and TCRdb's table has in-frame clones only and misses some. The data show 170,000 or so clones, with 77% seen just once and roughly 3.7% held by the top ten. The rearrangement joins TRBV6-1 to TRBJ2-5; D gene uncertain. Sequenced sample: PBMCs. The receptor was derived from a woman aged 60-75 years in good health and CMV-seropositive. As DNA, the CDR3 is TGTGCCAGCAGTTTACAAGAGACCCAGTACTTC. This encodes CASSLQETQYF.